This T cell receptor beta chain was documented in a study of T cells in Graves' hyperthyroidism and ophthalmopathy. Overall study results and limits: Ophthalmopathy and stable hyperthyroidism were separated by a 13 V-J model. Blood also carried most thyroid clonotypes expanded above 0.001.

This CDR3 is 16 amino acids long. From germline, CDR1 is ENHRY and CDR2 SYGVKD. V dropped 0 bases and J dropped 6 bases, with 18 bases sitting between them. This clonotype was observed many times. Its antigen is not identified. Clinical symptoms, serum thyroxine, TRAb, thyroid ultrasound and orbital computed tomography established diagnosis. PBMCs were collected from a roughly 10 ml volume of fresh peripheral blood. Amplification yielded TCR beta CDR3 regions, with RNA transcripts as the source. During a first-round RT-PCR of the TCR CDR3, the HTBI primer set was used. MiXCR, applied by TCRdb to the multiplex PCR reads, yields one record per CDR3 protein. This sample has some 600,000 distinct CDR3 sequences, with about 14% found just once.

Material for sequencing was blood. This clonotype was sampled from a woman in her twenties or thirties with Graves' hyperthyroidism that later progressed to Graves' ophthalmopathy. V usage is TRBV10-3 and J usage is TRBJ2-7; D is unresolved. CDR3 coding DNA: TGTGCCATCAGTGAGTCGATTGCCGAACGGAGTAGCGAGCAGTACTTC. It is translated as CAISESIAERSSEQYF.